This paragraph covers one T cell receptor (beta chain) sequence. This receptor's antigen is unknown. Within one base of it there is no much larger clone, and no base qualities were kept. TCRbeta CDR3 regions were amplified from genomic DNA using the immunoSEQ Assay, a bias-controlled multiplex PCR. The authors processed their data as follows. Within the assay, amplification of reference gene primers was used to estimate how many nucleated cells each sample contained. To quantify the absolute abundance of each unique TCRbeta CDR3 rearrangement, sequence reads were collapsed and filtered. For each sample, productive Simpson clonality was calculated by taking the square root of Simpson's diversity index across productive rearrangements. TCRdb obtained this table from immuneACCESS and retained in-frame rearrangements with V and J assigned. These tables miss some clones; where compared with another copy, unresolved V genes account for less than half of the shortfall, and the remainder is unexplained. V, J and clone size derive from that table, while D and trimming were established from the DNA sequence. Within this sample are just under 20,000 clones, with 85% to 90% of them counted one time only. The ten most abundant clones make up around 10% of the sample.

The CDR3 covers 14 residues, taking in both the cysteine and the phenylalanine. The read is trimmed to its CDR3 DNA, 42 bases read in frame from base 1. V loses 4 bases, J loses 4 bases, and the germline ends lie 13 bases apart. The germline V gene encodes CDR1 SGHRS and CDR2 YFSETQ. The sample belongs to a study of blood T cell repertoires in COVID-19 (dated by TCRdb to 2018 to 2021). For the wider study: Samples from collaborators originated in the United States, Italy and Spain and spanned both the acute and convalescent phases of COVID-19. Samples came from the ongoing ImmuneRACE study (first 160 participants) plus 1,254 subjects from 6 global collaborators. A freely available public database, intended as a resource for researchers studying the immune response to SARS-CoV-2, is where the repertoires were released. The material from the prospective study consisted of cDNA or gDNA derived from T cells, B-cell-depleted T cells, or PBMCs. Sample metadata almost always included a de-identified subject ID, COVID-19 status, age in years and sex. The dataset comprised deeply sampled blood TCRbeta repertoires from subjects exposed to, actively infected with, or recovered from COVID-19. Where available, HLA class I and class II types were taken from metadata supplied by the sample provider and were not determined by assay-based typing.

General study outcomes and caveats: Clinical and demographic metadata were provided uncurated, with the amount varying by source and participant.

Collaborating institutions collected whole blood in K2EDTA tubes following their own protocols. For TCRbeta analysis, collaborators shipped samples as frozen whole blood, isolated PBMCs, or DNA extracted from either of those sample types. The chain is assembled from TRBV5-1 and TRBJ2-3, with TRBD1 as a weak D call on 6 bases. Material for sequencing was peripheral blood. This sequence was found in a human donor in a cohort sampled during active COVID-19. The nucleotide sequence reads TGCGCCAGCAGCCTAACGCAGGGGTCAGATACGCAGTATTTT. This yields the protein CASSLTQGSDTQYF. Beyond the CDR3, the reference TRBV5-1 and TRBJ2-3 genes provide the residues; the full variable domain reads: KAGVTQTPRYLIKTRGQQVTLSCSPISGHRSVSWYQQTPGQGLQFLFEYFSETQRNKGNFPGRFSGRQFSNSRSEMNVSTLELGDSALYLCASSLTQGSDTQYFGPGTRLTVL.